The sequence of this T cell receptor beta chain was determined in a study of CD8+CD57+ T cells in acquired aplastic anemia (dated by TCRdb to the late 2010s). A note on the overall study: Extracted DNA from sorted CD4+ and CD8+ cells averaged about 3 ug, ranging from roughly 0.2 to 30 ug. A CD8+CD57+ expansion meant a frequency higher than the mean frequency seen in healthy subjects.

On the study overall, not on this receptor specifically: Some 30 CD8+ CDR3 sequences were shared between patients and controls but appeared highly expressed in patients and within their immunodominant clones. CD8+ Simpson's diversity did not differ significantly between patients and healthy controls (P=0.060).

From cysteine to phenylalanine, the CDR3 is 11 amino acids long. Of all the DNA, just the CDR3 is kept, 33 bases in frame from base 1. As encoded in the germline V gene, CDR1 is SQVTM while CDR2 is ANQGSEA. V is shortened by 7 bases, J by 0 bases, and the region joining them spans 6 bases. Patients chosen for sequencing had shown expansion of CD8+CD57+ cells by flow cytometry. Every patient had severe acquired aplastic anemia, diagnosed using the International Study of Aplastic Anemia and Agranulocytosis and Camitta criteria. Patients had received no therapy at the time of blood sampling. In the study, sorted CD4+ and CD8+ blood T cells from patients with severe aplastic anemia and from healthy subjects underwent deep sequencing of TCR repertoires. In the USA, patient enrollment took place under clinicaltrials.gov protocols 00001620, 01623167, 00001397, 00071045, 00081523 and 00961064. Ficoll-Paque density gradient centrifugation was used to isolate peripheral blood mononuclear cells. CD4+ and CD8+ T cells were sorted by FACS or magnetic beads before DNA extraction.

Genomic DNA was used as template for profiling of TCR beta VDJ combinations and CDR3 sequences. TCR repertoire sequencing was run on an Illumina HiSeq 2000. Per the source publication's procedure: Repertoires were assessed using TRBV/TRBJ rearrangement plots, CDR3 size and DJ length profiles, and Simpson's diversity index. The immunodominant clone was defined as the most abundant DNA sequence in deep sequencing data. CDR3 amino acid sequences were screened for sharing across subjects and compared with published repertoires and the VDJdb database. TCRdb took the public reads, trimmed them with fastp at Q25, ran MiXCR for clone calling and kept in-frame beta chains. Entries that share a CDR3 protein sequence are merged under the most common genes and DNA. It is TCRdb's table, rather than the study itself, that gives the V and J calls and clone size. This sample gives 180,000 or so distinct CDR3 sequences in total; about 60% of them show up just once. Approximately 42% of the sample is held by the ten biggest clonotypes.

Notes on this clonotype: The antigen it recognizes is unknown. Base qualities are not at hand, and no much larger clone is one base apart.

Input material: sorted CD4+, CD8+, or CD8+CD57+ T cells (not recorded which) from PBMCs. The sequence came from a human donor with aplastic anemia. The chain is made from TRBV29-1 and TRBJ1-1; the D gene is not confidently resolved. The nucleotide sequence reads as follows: TGCAGCGGAATATTGAACACTGAAGCTTTCTTT. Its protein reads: CSGILNTEAFF.